This T cell receptor beta chain was retrieved from a study of blood T cells in healthy people across ages. Whole-study findings and limits: The long-lived group displayed more naive CD4+ cells, plus higher diversity, than the aged donors did. Because sorting was not performed, PBMCs prevented conclusive naive versus antigen-experienced comparison.

The CDR3 has 13 amino acids. Each of the donors had approximately 10 milliliters of peripheral blood drawn into EDTA-treated Vacutainer tubes. Details on this clonotype: What it binds is unknown. A far larger clone is a single base away, which makes a read error likely.

Then a second PCR, running about 6 to 12 cycles, was carried out with a sample-barcoded 5' primer and a J-beta primer mix. Each cDNA molecule was tagged by a template-switch adaptor that had 12 random nucleotides. TCRdb ran MiXCR on the 5' RACE reads and lists one entry per CDR3 protein. Among around 1,000,000 distinct CDR3 sequences listed, 35% to 40% were seen once. The source material was blood. The source of this sequence is a man aged 18 to 29 in good health. The V and J genes are TRBV12-3 or TRBV12-4 and TRBJ1-2; 8 bases map to TRBD1. The chain's CDR3 is CASSLTGDYGYIF. For the CDR3, the DNA is TGTGCCAGCAGCTTGACAGGGGACTATGGCTACATCTTC.